Below, 19 T cell receptor beta chains from the same sample are listed, as sequenced in a study of blood T cell repertoires in COVID-19. Data came from immunoSEQ multiplex PCR; TCRdb stores just in-frame clones and leaves some out. This table has around 250,000 clones, about 83% appearing once. Sequenced material: peripheral blood. The receptors were sampled from an elderly man with acute or convalescent COVID-19.

This clone was detected only once. The V gene is TRBV2, the J gene TRBJ1-5, with 9 nucleotides matching TRBD1. V lost 7 bases and J lost 2; bases outside the gene matches: 6. CDR3 length equals 15 residues. The germline V gene has CDR1 SNHLY and CDR2 FYNNEI. CDR3 in amino acids: CASTRTGDGNQPQHF. The CDR3 nucleotides read TGTGCCAGCACCCGGACAGGGGATGGCAATCAGCCCCAGCATTTT.

J is TRBJ2-2 and V is TRBV27; D uncertain. Per germline, CDR1 MNHEY and CDR2 SMNVEV (reference sequence). The CDR3 spans 13 residues. V gave up 4 bases and J gave up 6 bases, with 9 bases separating them. CDR3 nucleotides: TGTGCCAGCAGTTACAGCTCACCCGGGGAGCTGTTTTTT. Translating gives CASSYSSPGELFF.

V gene TRBV6-1 combines with J gene TRBJ2-1, with 15 bases identical to TRBD2. V dropped 2 bases and J dropped 4; count of bases not matched to a gene: 6. The germline V gene has CDR1 MNHNS and CDR2 SASEGT. The CDR3 consists of 18 residues. The CDR3 sequence is CASSEMFGLAGGYNEQFF. DNA for the CDR3: TGTGCCAGCAGTGAAATGTTTGGACTAGCGGGGGGGTACAATGAGCAGTTCTTC.

The chain links TRBV7-2 to TRBJ1-4, with a weak D call TRBD1 (5 bases). Trimming pared 0 bases from V and 5 bases from J, leaving 13 bases between. The germline CDR1 and CDR2 sequences are SGHTA and FQGNSA. The CDR3 is 16 amino acids. CDR3 in DNA: TGTGCCAGCAGCTTAGCGGGGGGTGGCCTCAATGAAAAACTGTTTTTT. Translated: CASSLAGGGLNEKLFF.

This chain joins TRBV29-1 and TRBJ1-2; a weak D match, TRBD1 (6 bases). Trimming removed 0 bases from V and 8 bases from J, with 13 bases in between. CDR3 size: 13 residues. Germline-derived CDR1 and CDR2 are SQVTM and ANQGSEA. The CDR3 region has the DNA TGCAGCGTTGAAGAACTGGCAGGGGTGGGCTACACCTTC. Residues: CSVEELAGVGYTF.

The chain employs TRBV11-2 and TRBJ2-7; 7 bases align to TRBD1. Per germline, CDR1 SGHAT and CDR2 FQNNGV. CDR3 length: 14 amino acids. V was pared by 1 base and J by 2 bases, with 2 bases of the junction left unmatched. As DNA, the CDR3 is TGTGCCAGCAGCTTAGCGGGACAGACCTACGAGCAGTACTTC. This translates into CASSLAGQTYEQYF.

The chain is built from TRBV18 and TRBJ2-7, with a possible D match to TRBD1 (6 bases). The germline V gene has CDR1 KGHSH and CDR2 LQKENI. Trimming stripped 3 bases from V and 1 base from J, with 13 bases between. This CDR3 region has 15 residues. The CDR3 reads CASSPIRTASYEQYF. The CDR3 nucleotides are TGTGCCAGCTCACCTATCAGGACAGCGTCCTACGAGCAGTACTTC.

The chain joins TRBV5-1 to TRBJ1-6; 7 nucleotides line up with TRBD1. Germline-derived CDR1 and CDR2 are SGHRS and YFSETQ. CDR3 length equals 15 residues. With 4 bases clipped from V and 7 bases from J, the junction kept 8 bases outside the gene matches. The CDR3 DNA follows: TGCGCCAGCAGCCCGGACAGGAAAACCAATTCACCCCTCCACTTT. Amino acid sequence: CASSPDRKTNSPLHF.

The chain uses TRBV7-9 and TRBJ1-6, with TRBD1 matching over 10 bases. V dropped 5 bases and J dropped 14; count of bases not matched to a gene: 12. The germline V gene encodes CDR1 SEHNR and CDR2 FQNEAQ (reference sequence). The CDR3 is 15 residues long. The CDR3 loop reads CASSPSRDRGEALHF. Written as DNA, the CDR3 is TGTGCCAGCAGCCCGTCCCGGGACAGGGGAGAGGCCCTCCACTTT.

The rearrangement joins TRBV3-1 (or the pseudogene TRBV3-2) to TRBJ2-7; TRBD1 aligns across 9 bases. This CDR3 spans 13 amino acids. V lost 4 bases, J lost 5 bases, and 3 bases stayed unmatched. Germline V gene lookup returns CDR1 LGHDT and CDR2 YNNKEL (reference sequence). CDR3 in amino acids: CASSPGQGNEQYF. CDR3 sequence (DNA): TGTGCCAGCAGCCCGGGACAGGGAAACGAGCAGTACTTC.

The chain employs TRBV7-9 and TRBJ2-7, with D possibly being TRBD1 (5 bases). Germline loops: CDR1 SEHNR, CDR2 FQNEAQ (reference sequence). The CDR3 is 15 amino acids. V was clipped by 1 base and J by 4 bases, with 14 bases between them. CDR3 sequence: CASSLGATGRYEQYF. CDR3 coding DNA: TGTGCCAGCAGCTTAGGAGCAACAGGTCGGTACGAGCAGTACTTC.

The chain is built from TRBV4-3 and TRBJ2-1; D is uncertain. Trimming stripped 1 base from V and 3 bases from J, with 10 bases between. From germline, CDR1 is LGHNA and CDR2 YSLEER. CDR3 length: 15 amino acids. This CDR3 is CASSQGSGSYNEQFF. CDR3 DNA sequence: TGCGCCAGCAGCCAAGGGTCAGGCAGCTACAATGAGCAGTTCTTC.

The gene calls are TRBV11-2 and TRBJ2-7; the match to TRBD2 covers 9 bases. Germline V CDR1 and CDR2: SGHAT, FQNNGV. The CDR3 consists of 16 residues. The J segment lost 0 bases and the V segment lost 2 bases, leaving 5 bases of the junction unmatched. CDR3 residues: CASSLSSGGSSYEQYF. DNA of the CDR3: TGTGCCAGCAGCTTAAGTAGCGGGGGCAGCTCCTACGAGCAGTACTTC.

The J gene is TRBJ2-1, the V gene TRBV5-1; D unclear. The germline V gene encodes CDR1 SGHRS and CDR2 YFSETQ. This CDR3 has 18 amino acids. Trimming took off 3 bases at V and 3 bases at J, with 22 bases between the two ends. The CDR3 DNA reads as TGCGCCAGCAGCTCTAACGAACTAAATGGGTTCGACTACAATGAGCAGTTCTTC. Protein sequence: CASSSNELNGFDYNEQFF.

This clone has only a few counts. The chain is built from TRBV3-1 (or the pseudogene TRBV3-2) and TRBJ1-5; 12 bases agree with TRBD1. Germline V gene lookup returns CDR1 LGHDT and CDR2 YNNKEL (reference sequence). With 2 bases clipped from V and 6 bases from J, the junction kept 8 bases outside the gene matches. This CDR3 is 17 amino acids long. CDR3 loop: CASSQTGDRGPVQPQHF. In DNA, the CDR3 is TGTGCCAGCAGCCAAACCGGGGACAGGGGGCCGGTTCAGCCCCAGCATTTT.

The genes are TRBV4-1 and TRBJ1-1, with 8 bases lining up with TRBD1. V was clipped by 4 bases and J by 5 bases; unmatched bases: 9. Germline loops: CDR1 MGHRA, CDR2 YSYEKL. There are 15 residues in the CDR3. The CDR3 sequence is CASSRGQGARTEAFF. The CDR3 region has the DNA TGCGCCAGCAGCCGGGGGCAGGGGGCGAGGACTGAAGCTTTCTTT.

The chain links TRBV24-1 to TRBJ2-1; the match to TRBD2 covers 10 bases. Germline assignment: CDR1 KGHDR and CDR2 SFDVKD. Trimming at V came to 4 bases and at J to 0 bases, leaving 20 bases not matched to a gene. The CDR3 runs to 22 residues. This CDR3 reads CATSDASFPSGGQGGSYNEQFF. The CDR3 coding sequence is TGTGCCACCAGTGACGCGTCCTTTCCTAGCGGGGGCCAGGGGGGCTCCTACAATGAGCAGTTCTTC.

CDR3 sequence: CASHGLAGYEQYF. The DNA of the CDR3 is TGTGCCAGCCATGGACTAGCGGGCTACGAGCAGTACTTC. The chain carries TRBV28 and TRBJ2-7; 11 bases map to TRBD2. CDR3 length: 13 residues. The V gene end was trimmed by 8 bases and the J gene end by 3 bases; junction bases not matched to a gene: 3. CDR1 and CDR2 (germline): MDHEN, SYDVKM.

This clone was detected only once. V is TRBV3-1 (or the pseudogene TRBV3-2) and J is TRBJ1-2; tentative D call: TRBD1 (5 bases). Deletions cut 4 bases from V and 2 bases from J, with 11 bases between. Germline-derived CDR1 and CDR2 are LGHDT and YNNKEL (reference sequence). This CDR3 has 14 amino acids. Here the CDR3 reads CASSLDTSNYGYTF. DNA of the CDR3: TGTGCCAGCAGCCTGGACACTTCCAACTATGGCTACACCTTC.